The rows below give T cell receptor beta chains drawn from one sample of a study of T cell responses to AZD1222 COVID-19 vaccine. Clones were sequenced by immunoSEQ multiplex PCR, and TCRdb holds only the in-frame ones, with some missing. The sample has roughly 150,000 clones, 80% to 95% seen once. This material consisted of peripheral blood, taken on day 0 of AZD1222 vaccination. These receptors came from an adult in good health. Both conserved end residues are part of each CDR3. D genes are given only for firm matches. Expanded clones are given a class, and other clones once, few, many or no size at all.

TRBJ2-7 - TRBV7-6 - TGTGCCAGCAGCCCGGTAGGAGCCTATTCCTACGAGCAGTACTTC CASSPVGAYSYEQYF
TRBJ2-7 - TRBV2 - TGTGCCAGCAGTGGAACAGTGAGCGAGCAGTACTTC CASSGTVSEQYF
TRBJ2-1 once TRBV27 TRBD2 TGTGCCAGCAGTTTTTGGGGGGGTCACAATGAGCAGTTCTTC CASSFWGGHNEQFF
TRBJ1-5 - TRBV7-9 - TGTGCCTACCAGGGCAGGGAAGATCAGCCCCAGCATTTT CAYQGREDQPQHF
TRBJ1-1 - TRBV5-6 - TGTGCCAGCAGCCCCGGGACAAACACTGAAGCTTTCTTT CASSPGTNTEAFF
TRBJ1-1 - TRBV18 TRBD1 TGTGCCAGCTCCCGGGACAGAAACACTGAAGCTTTCTTT CASSRDRNTEAFF
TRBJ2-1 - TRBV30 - TGTGCCTGGAGTCTATACAATGAGCAGTTCTTC CAWSLYNEQFF
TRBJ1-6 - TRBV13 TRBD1 TGTGCCAGCAGCTTATATAGTGGGACAGGCGCTTCACCCCTCCACTTT CASSLYSGTGASPLHF
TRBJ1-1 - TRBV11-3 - TGTGCCAGCAGCCCGAGCGGGGCCTCTGAAGCTTTCTTT CASSPSGASEAFF
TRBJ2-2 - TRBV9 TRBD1 TGTGCCAGCAGCGTAGTCCGGGACAGGGGGATTTACACCGGGGAGCTGTTTTTT CASSVVRDRGIYTGELFF
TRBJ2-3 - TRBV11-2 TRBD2 TGTGCCAGCAGTTATACGGGAGGGCAGTATTTT CASSYTGGQYF
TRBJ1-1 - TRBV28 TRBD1 TGTGCCAGCAGTTTCGGGACAGGGGTGGGTGATACTGAAGCTTTCTTT CASSFGTGVGDTEAFF
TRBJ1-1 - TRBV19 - TGTGCCAGTAGTATCGGAATGGGGTTGGGCACTGAAGCTTTCTTT CASSIGMGLGTEAFF
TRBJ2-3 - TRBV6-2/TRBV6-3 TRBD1 TGTGCCAGCAGTGGACAGGGGGCCACAGATACGCAGTATTTT CASSGQGATDTQYF
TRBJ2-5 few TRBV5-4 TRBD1 TGTGCCAGCAGCTCCTTACTGACAGGGCAAGAGACCCAGTACTTC CASSSLLTGQETQYF
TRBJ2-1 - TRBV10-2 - TGCGCCAGCGAGGGCGGCAATGAGCAGTTCTTC CASEGGNEQFF
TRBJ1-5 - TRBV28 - TGTGCCAGCAGTCCCCGGGACGGACGAGCTAGCAATCAGCCCCAGCATTTT CASSPRDGRASNQPQHF
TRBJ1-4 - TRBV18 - TGTGCCAGCACGTTTTCATTGGATGAAAAACTGTTTTTT CASTFSLDEKLFF
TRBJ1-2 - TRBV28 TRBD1 TGTGCCAGCAGACCGACAGGGGACTACTATGGCTACACCTTC CASRPTGDYYGYTF
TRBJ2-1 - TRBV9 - TGTGCCAGCAGCGTATCAGGGGCCAATGAGCAGTTCTTC CASSVSGANEQFF
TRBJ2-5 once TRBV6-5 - TGTGCCAGCGGGACCTCAGGGGTGGAGACCCAGTACTTC CASGTSGVETQYF
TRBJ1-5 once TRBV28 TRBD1 TGTGCCAGCAGGTTAGGGACAGGGGGCAATCAGCCCCAGCATTTT CASRLGTGGNQPQHF
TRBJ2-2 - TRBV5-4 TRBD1 TGTGCCAGCAGCCCGAAGGGGACAGCGAACACCGGGGAGCTGTTTTTT CASSPKGTANTGELFF
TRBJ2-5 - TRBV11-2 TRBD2 TGTGCCAGCAGCTTAGCGGGGGGAGAGACCCAGTACTTC CASSLAGGETQYF
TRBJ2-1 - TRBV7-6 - TGTGCCAGCAGCTCGGCGGGGAGAAGCGACAATGAGCAGTTCTTC CASSSAGRSDNEQFF
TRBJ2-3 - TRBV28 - TGTGCCAGCAGGTCTGGGGGTACGCAGTATTTT CASRSGGTQYF
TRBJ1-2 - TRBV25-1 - TGTGCCAGCAGCGACAGGTTGTACTATGGCTACACCTTC CASSDRLYYGYTF
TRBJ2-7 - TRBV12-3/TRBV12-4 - TGTGCCAGCAGTTTGACACCCTACGAGCAGTACTTC CASSLTPYEQYF
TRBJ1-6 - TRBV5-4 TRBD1 TGTGCCAGCAGGGTTGGGACAGGGAGCTCCTATAATTCACCCCTCCACTTT CASRVGTGSSYNSPLHF
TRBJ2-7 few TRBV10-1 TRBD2 TGCGCCAGCTCGAAAGGGAGGGACTACGAGCAGTACTTC CASSKGRDYEQYF
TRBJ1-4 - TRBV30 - TGTGCCCTGGAAGCGCAACCTAATGAAAAACTGTTTTTT CALEAQPNEKLFF
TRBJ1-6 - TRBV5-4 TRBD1 TGTGCCAGCAGCACCCGACAGGGAGTTAATTCACCCCTCCACTTT CASSTRQGVNSPLHF
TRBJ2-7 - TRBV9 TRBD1 TGTGCCAGCAGCGTAGCTGTACAGGGGGCTACCTACGAGCAGTACTTC CASSVAVQGATYEQYF
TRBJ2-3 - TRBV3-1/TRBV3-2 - TGTGCCAGCAGCGCCGCAGGGAGTGATACGCAGTATTTT CASSAAGSDTQYF
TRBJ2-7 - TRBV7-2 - TGTGCCAGCAGCTTACGCGCTGTTGGAGCTTCCTACGAGCAGTACTTC CASSLRAVGASYEQYF
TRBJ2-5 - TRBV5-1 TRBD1 TGCGCCAGCAGCGCCGGGACAGGGTCGGGAAAAGAGACCCAGTACTTC CASSAGTGSGKETQYF
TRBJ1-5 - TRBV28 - TGTGCCAGCACCCACGGAGTTTGGAGCAATCAGCCCCAGCATTTT CASTHGVWSNQPQHF
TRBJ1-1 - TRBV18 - TGTGCCAGCTCACCACGGTCAGGCAGCTCGACTGAAGCTTTCTTT CASSPRSGSSTEAFF
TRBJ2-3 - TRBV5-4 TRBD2 TGTGCCAGCAGCGTAGGACTAGCCGTTAGCACAGATACGCAGTATTTT CASSVGLAVSTDTQYF
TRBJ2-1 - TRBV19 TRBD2 TGTGCCAGTAGTGAGACTAGCGGGGTATACAATGAGCAGTTCTTC CASSETSGVYNEQFF
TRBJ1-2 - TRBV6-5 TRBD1 TGTGCCAGCACCGACAGGGGAAGGGAGGGCTACACCTTC CASTDRGREGYTF
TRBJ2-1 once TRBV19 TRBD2 TGTGCCAGTAGTATAGGTTGGAGCGGGGGGGCCCAACCATACAATGAGCAGTTCTTC CASSIGWSGGAQPYNEQFF
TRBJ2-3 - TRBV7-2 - TGTGCCAGCAGCTTAGTGTGGGGGGCTAGCACAGATACGCAGTATTTT CASSLVWGASTDTQYF
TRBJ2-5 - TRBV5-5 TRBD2 TGTGCCAGCAGCTTGGCGGTTAGCGGGGGGCACTCCCAAGAGACCCAGTACTTC CASSLAVSGGHSQETQYF
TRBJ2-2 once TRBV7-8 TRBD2 TGTGCCAGCAGCTTGGGGCGGGAGGGCCGCGGGGAGCTGTTTTTT CASSLGREGRGELFF
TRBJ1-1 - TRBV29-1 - TGCAGCGCTACCTCGTCCTCGAACACTGAAGCTTTCTTT CSATSSSNTEAFF
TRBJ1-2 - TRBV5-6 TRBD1 TGTGCCAGCAGAAACCTCCGGGACAGGGCGTACTATGGCTACACCTTC CASRNLRDRAYYGYTF
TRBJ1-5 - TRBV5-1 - TGCGCCAGCAGCTTGGACGGGATCTCCAATCAGCCCCAGCATTTT CASSLDGISNQPQHF
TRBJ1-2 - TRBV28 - TGTGCCAGCCGGGACACCTCCTATGGCTACACCTTC CASRDTSYGYTF
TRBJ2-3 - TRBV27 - TGTGCCAGCAGTTTCCCTGGGCCGACGGATACGCAGTATTTT CASSFPGPTDTQYF
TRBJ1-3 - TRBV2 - TGTGCCAGCAGTGTTAAGCGGAATCCCATCTCTGGAAACACCATATATTTT CASSVKRNPISGNTIYF
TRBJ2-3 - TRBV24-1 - TGTGCCACCAGTGATTTTGGCGCCTTTGGGGGCACAGATACGCAGTATTTT CATSDFGAFGGTDTQYF
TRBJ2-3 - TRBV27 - TGTGCCAGCAGTTTATCCCAGGGTAGCACAGATACGCAGTATTTT CASSLSQGSTDTQYF